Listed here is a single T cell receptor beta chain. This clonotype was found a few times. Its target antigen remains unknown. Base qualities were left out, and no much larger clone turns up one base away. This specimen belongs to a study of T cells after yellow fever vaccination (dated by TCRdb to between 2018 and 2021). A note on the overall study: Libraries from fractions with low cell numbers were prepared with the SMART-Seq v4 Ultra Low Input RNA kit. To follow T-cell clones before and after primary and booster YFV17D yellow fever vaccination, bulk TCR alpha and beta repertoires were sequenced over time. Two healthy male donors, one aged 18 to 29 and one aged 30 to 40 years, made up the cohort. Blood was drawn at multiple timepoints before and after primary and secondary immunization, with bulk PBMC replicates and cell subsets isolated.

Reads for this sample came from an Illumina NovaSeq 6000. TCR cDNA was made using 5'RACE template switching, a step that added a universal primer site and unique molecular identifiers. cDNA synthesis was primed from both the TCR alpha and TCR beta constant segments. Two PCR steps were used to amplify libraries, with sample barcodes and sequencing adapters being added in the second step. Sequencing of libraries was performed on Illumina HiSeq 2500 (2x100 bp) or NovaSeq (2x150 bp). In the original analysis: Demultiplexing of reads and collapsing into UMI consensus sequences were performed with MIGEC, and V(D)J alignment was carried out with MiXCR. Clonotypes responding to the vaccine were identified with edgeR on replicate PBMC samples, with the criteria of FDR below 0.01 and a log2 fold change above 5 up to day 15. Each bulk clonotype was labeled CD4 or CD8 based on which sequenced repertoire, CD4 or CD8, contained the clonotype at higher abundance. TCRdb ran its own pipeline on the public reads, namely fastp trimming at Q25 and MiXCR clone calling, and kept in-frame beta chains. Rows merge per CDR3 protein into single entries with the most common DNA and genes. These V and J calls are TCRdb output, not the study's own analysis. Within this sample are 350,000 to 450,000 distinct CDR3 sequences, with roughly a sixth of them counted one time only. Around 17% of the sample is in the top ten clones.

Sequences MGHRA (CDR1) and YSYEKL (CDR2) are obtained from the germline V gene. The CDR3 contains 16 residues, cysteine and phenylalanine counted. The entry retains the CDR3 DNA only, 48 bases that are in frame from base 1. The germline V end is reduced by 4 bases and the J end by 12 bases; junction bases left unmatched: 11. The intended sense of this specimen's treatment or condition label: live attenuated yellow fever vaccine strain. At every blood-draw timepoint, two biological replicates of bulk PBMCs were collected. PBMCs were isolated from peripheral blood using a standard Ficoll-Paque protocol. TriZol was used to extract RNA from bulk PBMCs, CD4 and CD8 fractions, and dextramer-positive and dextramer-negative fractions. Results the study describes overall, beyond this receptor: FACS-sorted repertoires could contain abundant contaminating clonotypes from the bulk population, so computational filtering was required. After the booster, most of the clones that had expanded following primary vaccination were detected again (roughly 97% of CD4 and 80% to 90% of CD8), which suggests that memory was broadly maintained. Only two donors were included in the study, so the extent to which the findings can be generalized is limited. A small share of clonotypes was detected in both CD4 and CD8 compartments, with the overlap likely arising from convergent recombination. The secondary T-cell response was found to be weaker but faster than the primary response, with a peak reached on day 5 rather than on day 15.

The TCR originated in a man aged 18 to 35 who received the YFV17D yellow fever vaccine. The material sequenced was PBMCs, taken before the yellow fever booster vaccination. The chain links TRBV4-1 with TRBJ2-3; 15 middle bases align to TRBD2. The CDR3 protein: CASSLIPGLAGGIQYF. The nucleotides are TGCGCCAGCAGCCTTATTCCCGGACTAGCGGGGGGGATCCAGTATTTT.